This T cell receptor (beta chain) emerged from a study of T-cell reconstitution after alpha-beta-depleted transplantation in children (dated by TCRdb to 2016 to 2017). About the study as a whole: The study quantitatively tracked T-cell immune reconstitution after TCRalphabeta/CD19-depleted allogeneic hematopoietic cell transplantation in children using TCR repertoire profiling. Overall results and qualifications from the work: In some patients, high TCRbeta diversity at day 60 was attributed to recipient T cells and intrathymic progenitors that had survived conditioning. The frequencies of hyperexpanded clones fell over the following months, and after one year, T-cell counts and TCRbeta diversity were mostly attributed to newly produced T cells. The apparently early recovery of alphabetaT-cell counts about two months after transplant reportedly depended on only several hundred rapidly expanded clones that came from non-depleted graft cells.

Taken with the paper, the label for treatment or condition translates to: allogeneic hematopoietic cell transplantation with graft depleted of TCRalphabeta T cells and CD19 B cells. Transplant recipients were children who received TCRalphabeta/CD19-depleted allogeneic hematopoietic cell grafts. Looking up the germline V gene yields CDR1 SGHTA and CDR2 FQGTGA. The CDR3 numbers 16 residues from cysteine through phenylalanine. This entry keeps only the CDR3 DNA: 48 bases, framed from base 1. Trimming removed 1 base from V and 2 bases from J, leaving 14 bases between the germline ends. The library relied on PCR. The data were produced on an Illumina HiSeq 2500. TCR libraries were prepared with molecular barcoding, using unique molecular identifiers to normalize TCRbeta repertoire quantification. Using fastp at Q25 and MiXCR, TCRdb reprocessed the public reads and kept productive beta chains. When rows share a CDR3 protein, they turn into one entry using the most common DNA and genes. Counted in this sample were tens of thousands of distinct CDR3 sequences; 50% to 55% of them appeared once. More than 30% of the sample belongs to the ten largest clones.

Details on this clonotype: Its antigen specificity is not known. No per-base quality is available; no much larger clone lies one base away.

The rearranged segments are TRBV7-3 and TRBJ1-1, with TRBD1 perhaps the D gene, on 5 matching bases. The sequence derives from a boy under three years old with SCID, due to receive a stem cell transplant. The sample here was peripheral blood, taken before TCRalphabeta/CD19-depleted stem cell transplant. The CDR3 in this case is CASSLNRDSLNTEAFF. The bases read TGTGCCAGCAGCTTAAACCGAGACAGTCTTAACACTGAAGCTTTCTTT.